Following are 24 T cell receptor beta chains from one sample sequenced in a study of T cell repertoires in cytomegalovirus infection. No antigen has been identified for these receptors. TCRdb re-derived calls from the reads in MiXCR, one entry per CDR3 protein. The sample consists of about 130,000 distinct CDR3 sequences, about 24% of them appearing once. Sequencing was performed on PBMCs, sequenced either directly or after in vitro stimulation (not recorded which). The source is a human donor in good health (CMV status not recorded). Some clones in this sample may be carry-over from other donors' samples.

This clonotype was counted a few times. The V and J genes are TRBV11-3 and TRBJ2-4; TRBD2 is a possible D gene (7 bases). The germline CDR1 and CDR2 sequences are SGHNT and YENEEA. The CDR3 is made up of 16 amino acids. Deletions cut 3 bases from V and 3 bases from J, with 15 bases between. The CDR3 sequence is CASSLGGRWGKNIQYF. The DNA for the CDR3 is TGTGCCAGCAGCTTGGGGGGGCGTTGGGGCAAAAACATTCAGTACTTC.

This clonotype was recorded at least ten times. This chain uses TRBV12-3 or TRBV12-4 with TRBJ1-2, with a weak D call TRBD1 (6 bases). The CDR3 contains 13 residues. V lost 7 bases and J 8 bases, leaving 17 bases between the germline ends. DNA for the CDR3: TGTGCCAGCACCTCGGGACACTCCCGAGGCTACACCTTC. Encoded protein: CASTSGHSRGYTF.

For this clonotype: This sequence may be a read error, since a much larger clone differs from it by one base. The rearrangement links TRBV7-4 to TRBJ1-1, with D perhaps TRBD1 (5 bases). The CDR3 is 14 amino acids. Germline V gene data show CDR1 as SGHVT and CDR2 as SQSDAQ. CDR3 bases: TGTGCCAGCAGCCTACAGACAGTTAACACTGAAGCTTGCTTT. It specifies CASSLQTVNTEACF.

V gene TRBV29-1 combines with J gene TRBJ1-2, with D hard to call. Per germline, CDR1 SQVTM and CDR2 ANQGSEA. The CDR3 is made up of 14 amino acids. Trimming removed 4 bases at V and 3 bases at J, with 15 bases between. The CDR3 coding sequence is TGCAGCGTTGTAGGCCAGGCCCTCTACTATGGCTACACCTTC. Translating it yields CSVVGQALYYGYTF.

The sample holds many counts of this clonotype. This chain connects TRBV14 to TRBJ2-1, with D uncertain. The CDR3 contains 18 residues. Looked up from germline, CDR1 is SGHDN and CDR2 is FVKESK. V was pared by 1 base and J by 2 bases, with 18 bases between. CDR3 nucleotide sequence: TGTGCCAGCAGCCAAGTATCCGGGCGGCTATCCACCTACAATGAGCAGTTCTTC. Amino acid sequence: CASSQVSGRLSTYNEQFF.

CDR3 loop: CASSSGTGNQPQHF. Written as DNA, the CDR3 is TGTGCCAGCAGCTCCGGGACAGGAAATCAGCCCCAGCATTTT. The V call is TRBV7-6, the J call TRBJ1-5, with TRBD1 matching over 8 bases. CDR1 is SGHVS and CDR2 is FNYEAQ in the germline V gene. V lost 4 bases and J lost 4; bases outside the gene matches: 3. This CDR3 contains 14 residues.

The count of this clonotype is one. The J gene is TRBJ2-3, the V gene TRBV6-2 or TRBV6-3; 8 bases align to TRBD2. Germline trimming cut 7 bases from V and 3 bases from J; bases unmatched to any gene: 9. This CDR3 is built from 15 residues. From germline, CDR1 is MNHEY and CDR2 SVGEGT. The CDR3 DNA is TGTGCCAGCAAAGACCCGGGACTAGAAACAGATACGCAGTATTTT. It translates to CASKDPGLETDTQYF.

The rearrangement links TRBV6-2 or TRBV6-3 to TRBJ2-7, with 7 positions matching TRBD1. CDR3 size: 15 residues. Trimming at V came to 6 bases and at J to 1 base, leaving 9 bases not matched to a gene. From germline, CDR1 is MNHEY and CDR2 SVGEGT. The CDR3 bases are TGTGCCAGCAGCCCCCGGGACAGTATATCCTACGAGCAGTACGTC. Its translation is CASSPRDSISYEQYV.

The table lists this clonotype with a few counts. V is TRBV6-2 or TRBV6-3 and J is TRBJ2-1; 8 bases fit TRBD1. Germline V gene data show CDR1 as MNHEY and CDR2 as SVGEGT. CDR3 length: 16 amino acids. The V and J ends lost 0 bases and 5 bases, in that order; junction bases with no gene match: 6. This chain's CDR3 is CASSYSSQGANNEQFF. CDR3 in DNA: TGTGCCAGCAGTTACTCGTCCCAGGGGGCTAACAATGAGCAGTTCTTC.

The chain has TRBV6-2 or TRBV6-3 and TRBJ2-2; D gene ambiguous. The V end was cut by 6 bases, the J end by 5 bases, with 13 bases between. This CDR3 is 14 amino acids long. Germline V gene sequence: CDR1 MNHEY, CDR2 SVGEGT. As DNA, the CDR3 is TGTGCCAGCAGCTCAGCCGAACGGACCGGGGAGCTGTTTTTT. Amino acids: CASSSAERTGELFF.

The sample holds many counts of this clonotype. Written as DNA, the CDR3 is TGTGCCAGCAGTTTCGCAGAGACCCAGTACTTC. Its translation is CASSFAETQYF. The rearrangement uses TRBV12-3 or TRBV12-4 and TRBJ2-5; D unresolved. Trimming stripped 3 bases from V and 4 bases from J, with 3 bases between. The CDR3 spans 11 residues.

J is TRBJ2-7 and V is TRBV12-3 or TRBV12-4, with D possibly TRBD1 on 5 matching bases. The CDR3 is 13 amino acids. V shed 4 bases and J shed 1 base, with 8 bases lying between them. CDR3 residues: CASSSGRSYEQYF. CDR3 nucleotide sequence: TGTGCCAGCAGTTCAGGGCGATCCTACGAGCAGTACTTC.

This clonotype was recorded a few times. This sequence joins TRBV29-1 and TRBJ2-7; D is perhaps TRBD1 (6 bases). The CDR3 covers 14 residues. Deletions cut 1 base from V and 2 bases from J, with 12 bases between. CDR1 is SQVTM, CDR2 ANQGSEA, per germline. The CDR3 DNA sequence: TGCAGCGTTGAAGGGACAGTCATAACCTACGAGCAGTACGTC. It translates to CSVEGTVITYEQYV.

The chain links TRBV7-6 to TRBJ1-2; 7 bases match TRBD1. Germline lookup yields CDR1 SGHVS and CDR2 FNYEAQ. The V segment lost 5 bases and the J segment 5 bases; nucleotides outside the gene matches: 8. The CDR3 is 14 residues long. The CDR3 DNA follows: TGTGCCAGCAGCCCCGACAGGGTTGGATATGGCTACACCTTC. As protein: CASSPDRVGYGYTF.

This clonotype appeared many times. The rearrangement joins TRBV7-2 to TRBJ2-7; TRBD2 might be the D (6 bases). V lost 5 bases, J lost 3 bases, and 17 bases lay in between. Germline CDR1 is SGHTA and CDR2 is FQGNSA. This CDR3 contains 15 residues. CDR3 in amino acids: CASSPGTDDFYEQYV. The CDR3 DNA is TGTGCCAGCAGCCCCGGGACTGATGATTTCTACGAGCAGTACGTC.

The chain is built from TRBV7-9 and TRBJ2-7, with TRBD1 matching 7 bases. The CDR3 is 16 amino acids. Germline V lookup: CDR1 SEHNR, CDR2 FQNEAQ (reference sequence). Unmatched junction bases numbered 15, after V lost 4 bases and J lost 6 bases. CDR3: CASSSTRTGEKFEQYV. The CDR3, as DNA: TGTGCCAGCAGCTCGACCAGAACAGGGGAAAAATTCGAGCAGTACGTC.

This clonotype was counted ten times or more. The chain employs TRBV7-2 and TRBJ2-1; a possible D gene is TRBD2 (5 bases). The ends were cut back, 5 bases at V and 4 bases at J, with 18 bases in the middle. Per the germline V gene, CDR1 is SGHTA and CDR2 is FQGNSA. This CDR3 has 16 amino acids. The chain's CDR3 is CASSLALSRVYNEQFF. For the CDR3, the DNA is TGTGCCAGCAGCCTGGCTCTTTCGCGGGTATACAATGAGCAGTTCTTC.

This clonotype was seen a handful of times. V usage is TRBV6-1 and J usage is TRBJ1-6, with TRBD1 identical over 7 bases. CDR3 size: 16 residues. CDR1 is MNHNS, CDR2 SASEGT, per germline. The V and J ends lost 4 bases and 0 bases, in that order; junction bases with no gene match: 3. The chain's CDR3 is CASSGGQVSYNSPLHF. As DNA, the CDR3 is TGTGCCAGCAGTGGTGGACAGGTCTCCTATAATTCACCCCTCCACTTT.

In this sample, this clonotype turned up many times. The chain employs TRBV28 and TRBJ1-5; no firm D call. CDR1 and CDR2 from the germline V gene are MDHEN and SYDVKM. Trimming took off 5 bases at V and 0 bases at J, with 8 bases between the two ends. This CDR3 is built from 14 residues. CDR3 in amino acids: CASSPPYSNQPQHF. The CDR3 DNA is TGTGCCAGCAGTCCCCCTTATAGCAATCAGCCCCAGCATTTT.

This clonotype was seen more than once but under ten times. The rearrangement joins TRBV6-2 or TRBV6-3 to TRBJ1-3; 7 nucleotides agree with TRBD1. The length of the CDR3 is 16 residues. After removal of 5 bases from V and 1 base from J, the junction contained 8 bases not matched to a gene. Germline V gene lookup returns CDR1 MNHEY and CDR2 SVGEGT. The CDR3 region is CASSRLQGSSGNTIYF. CDR3 nucleotide sequence: TGTGCCAGCAGTCGTCTACAGGGGTCGTCTGGAAACACCATATATTTT.

This clonotype has just one count. The J gene is TRBJ2-7, the V gene TRBV6-4; the match to TRBD2 covers 11 bases. This CDR3 comprises 18 residues. Germline-derived CDR1 and CDR2 are MRHNA and SNTAGT. V shed 5 bases and J 4 bases; nucleotides not matched to a gene: 16. The DNA for the CDR3 is TGTGCCAGCAGTTCGAAGTTAGCGGGAGGGCCTTTTAAATACGAGCAGTACTTC. This codes for CASSSKLAGGPFKYEQYF.

This clonotype was counted ten times or more. The chain recombines TRBV14 with TRBJ2-7; D is uncertain. V was clipped by 1 base and J by 3 bases, with 10 bases between them. Germline values: CDR1 SGHDN, CDR2 FVKESK. The CDR3 totals 14 residues. CDR3 DNA sequence: TGTGCCAGCAGCCAAGGCGTGGGGTACTACGAGCAGTACTTC. Amino acid sequence: CASSQGVGYYEQYF.

In the case of this clonotype: A read error may be the cause here, since a much bigger clone is one base away. The CDR3 loop is CASVRDRRGTEAFF. The CDR3 DNA sequence: TGTGCCAGCGTTAGGGACCGACGGGGAACTGAAGCTTTCTTT. The V call is TRBV7-2, the J call TRBJ1-1; possible D gene TRBD1, 5 bases. This CDR3 is 14 amino acids long. Trimming removed 8 bases from V and 5 bases from J, with 18 bases in between. CDR1 is SGHTA, CDR2 FQGNSA, per germline.

The rearrangement joins TRBV6-1 to TRBJ2-7; TRBD1 matches at 7 bases. Germline CDR1 MNHNS, CDR2 SASEGT. The CDR3 sequence is 14 residues long. V trimming: 8 bases; J trimming: 0 bases; junction bases outside the gene matches: 7. The DNA of the CDR3 is TGTGCCAGCGCCCGGGGACAGCTCTCCTACGAGCAGTACTTC. It is translated as CASARGQLSYEQYF.